The source of this TCR beta chain is a study of T cell responses to AZD1222 COVID-19 vaccine. About the research overall: Second-dose recipients at about 4 or about 12 weeks were treated as one pooled group. Points from the study as a whole: Vaccine-associated CD4 TCRs ranged over spike, dominating at 160-218 and 743-854. Per reports, nearly half of all spike-specific TCRs target regions that are unmutated in variants. White British people made up most donors, females outnumbered males, and clonal diversity was possibly underestimated.

Profiled with immunoSEQ multiplex PCR; TCRdb holds only in-frame clones, not every one. The sample shows roughly 130,000 clones, approximately 86% of them seen only once. Trimming took 4 bases from V and 6 from J; bases not matched to a gene: 7. Germline lookup yields CDR1 MNHEY and CDR2 SMNVEV (reference sequence). This CDR3 comprises 15 residues. Turning to this clone: Its antigen is not identified.

The specimen comprised peripheral blood, sampled on day 0 of AZD1222 vaccination. This clonotype was obtained from an adult in good health. This chain links TRBV27 with TRBJ1-4; 8 nucleotides match TRBD1. The CDR3 is CASSSGGQGDEKLFF. The CDR3 nucleotides are TGTGCCAGCAGTTCCGGCGGACAGGGTGATGAAAAACTGTTTTTT. The full variable domain, rest sourced from reference TRBV27 and TRBJ1-4, is EAQVTQNPRYLITVTGKKLTVTCSQNMNHEYMSWYRQDPGLGLRQIYYSMNVEVTDKGDVPEGYKVSRKEKRNFPLILESPSPNQTSLYFCASSSGGQGDEKLFFGSGTQLSVL.